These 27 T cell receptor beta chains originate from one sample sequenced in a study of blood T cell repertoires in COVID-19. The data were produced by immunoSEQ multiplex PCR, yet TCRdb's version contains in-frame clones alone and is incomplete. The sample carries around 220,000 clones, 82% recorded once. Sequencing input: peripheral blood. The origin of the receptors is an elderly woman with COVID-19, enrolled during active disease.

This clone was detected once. The CDR3 protein is CASRPPGQYEQYF. DNA for the CDR3: TGTGCCAGCAGACCGCCTGGACAGTACGAGCAGTACTTC. The rearrangement uses TRBV6-6 and TRBJ2-7, with D possibly matching TRBD1 (6 bases). Trimming shortened V by 6 bases and J by 4 bases, and 13 bases separated the two germline ends. Germline V lookup: CDR1 MNHNY, CDR2 SVGAGI (reference sequence). This CDR3 contains 13 residues.

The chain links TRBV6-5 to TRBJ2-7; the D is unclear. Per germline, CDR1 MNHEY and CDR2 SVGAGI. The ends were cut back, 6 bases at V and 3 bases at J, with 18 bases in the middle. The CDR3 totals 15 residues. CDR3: CASSYDGTARYEQYF. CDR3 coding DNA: TGTGCCAGCAGCTACGACGGCACAGCACGCTACGAGCAGTACTTC.

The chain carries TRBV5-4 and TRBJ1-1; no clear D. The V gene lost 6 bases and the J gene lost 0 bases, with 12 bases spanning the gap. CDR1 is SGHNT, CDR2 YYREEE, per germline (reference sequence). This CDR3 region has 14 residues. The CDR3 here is CASTEGFVNTEAFF. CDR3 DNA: TGTGCCAGCACTGAGGGTTTTGTGAACACTGAAGCTTTCTTT.

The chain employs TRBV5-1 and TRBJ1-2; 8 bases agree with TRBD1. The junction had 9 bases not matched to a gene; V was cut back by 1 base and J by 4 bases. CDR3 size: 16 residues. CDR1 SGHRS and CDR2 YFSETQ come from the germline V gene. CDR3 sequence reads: CASSLNRGVSSYGYTF. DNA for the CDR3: TGCGCCAGCAGCTTGAACAGGGGGGTCTCTTCCTATGGCTACACCTTC.

The CDR3: CASSTRLGRGGNTEAFF. CDR3 coding DNA: TGTGCCAGTAGTACAAGGTTGGGCAGGGGTGGGAACACTGAAGCTTTCTTT. The chain has TRBV19 and TRBJ1-1; TRBD1 might be the D (6 bases). Trimming shortened V by 4 bases and J by 1 base, and 19 bases separated the two germline ends. The CDR3 totals 17 residues. Germline CDR1 reads LNHDA; CDR2 reads SQIVND (reference sequence).

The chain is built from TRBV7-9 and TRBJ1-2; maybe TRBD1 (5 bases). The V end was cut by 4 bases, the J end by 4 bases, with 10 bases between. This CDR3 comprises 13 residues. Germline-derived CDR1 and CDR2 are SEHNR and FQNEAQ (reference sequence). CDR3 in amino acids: CASSWAGIYGYTF. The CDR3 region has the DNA TGTGCCAGCAGCTGGGCAGGGATCTATGGCTACACCTTC.

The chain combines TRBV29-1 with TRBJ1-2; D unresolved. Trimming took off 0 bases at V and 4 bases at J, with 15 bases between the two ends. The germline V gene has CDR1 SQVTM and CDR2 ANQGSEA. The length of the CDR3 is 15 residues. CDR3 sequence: CSVEDREVASYGYTF. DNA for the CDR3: TGCAGCGTTGAAGATCGGGAGGTTGCCAGCTATGGCTACACCTTC. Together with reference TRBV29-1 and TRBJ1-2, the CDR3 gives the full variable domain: SAVISQKPSRDICQRGTSLTIQCQVDSQVTMMFWYRQQPGQSLTLIATANQGSEATYESGFVIDKFPISRPNLTFSTLTVSNMSPEDSSIYLCSVEDREVASYGYTFGSGTRLTVV.

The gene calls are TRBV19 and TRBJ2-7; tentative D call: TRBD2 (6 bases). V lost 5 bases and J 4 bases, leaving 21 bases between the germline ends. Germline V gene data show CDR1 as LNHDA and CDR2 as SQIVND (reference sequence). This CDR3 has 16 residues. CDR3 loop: CASSGKSRSGGYEQYF. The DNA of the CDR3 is TGTGCCAGTAGTGGGAAGAGCCGTTCCGGGGGTTACGAGCAGTACTTC. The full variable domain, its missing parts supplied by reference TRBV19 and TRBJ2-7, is DGGITQSPKYLFRKEGQNVTLSCEQNLNHDAMYWYRQDPGQGLRLIYYSQIVNDFQKGDIAEGYSVSREKKESFPLTVTSAQKNPTAFYLCASSGKSRSGGYEQYFGPGTRLTVT.

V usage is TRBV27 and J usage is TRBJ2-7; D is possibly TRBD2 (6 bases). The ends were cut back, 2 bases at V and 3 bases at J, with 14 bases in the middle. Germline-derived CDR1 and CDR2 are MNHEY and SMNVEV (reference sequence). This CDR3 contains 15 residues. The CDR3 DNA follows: TGTGCCAGCAGTTTAGGAGGGAACCCCCTCTACGAGCAGTACTTC. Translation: CASSLGGNPLYEQYF.

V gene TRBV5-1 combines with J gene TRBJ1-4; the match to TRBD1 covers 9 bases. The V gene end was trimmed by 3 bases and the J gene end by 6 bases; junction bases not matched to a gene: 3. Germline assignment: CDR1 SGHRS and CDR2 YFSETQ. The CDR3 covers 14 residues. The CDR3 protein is CASSSDRGDEKLFF. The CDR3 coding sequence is TGCGCCAGCAGCTCTGACAGGGGGGATGAAAAACTGTTTTTT. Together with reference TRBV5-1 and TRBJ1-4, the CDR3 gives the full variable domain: KAGVTQTPRYLIKTRGQQVTLSCSPISGHRSVSWYQQTPGQGLQFLFEYFSETQRNKGNFPGRFSGRQFSNSRSEMNVSTLELGDSALYLCASSSDRGDEKLFFGSGTQLSVL.

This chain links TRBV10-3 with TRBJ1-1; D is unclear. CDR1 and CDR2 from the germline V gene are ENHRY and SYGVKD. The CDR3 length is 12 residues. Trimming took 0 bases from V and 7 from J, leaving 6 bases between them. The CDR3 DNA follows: TGTGCCATCAGTGAGTCGACTCATGAAGCTTTCTTT. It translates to CAISESTHEAFF.

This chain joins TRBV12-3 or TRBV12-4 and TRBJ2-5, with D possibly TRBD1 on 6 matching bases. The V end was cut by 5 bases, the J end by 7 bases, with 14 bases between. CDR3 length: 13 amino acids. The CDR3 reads CASSPRGLGTQYF. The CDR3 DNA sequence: TGTGCCAGCAGTCCCAGGGGCCTAGGGACCCAGTACTTC.

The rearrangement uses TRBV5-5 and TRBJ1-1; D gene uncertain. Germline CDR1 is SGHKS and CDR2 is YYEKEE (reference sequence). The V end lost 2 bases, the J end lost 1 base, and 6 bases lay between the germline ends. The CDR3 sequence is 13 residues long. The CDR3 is CASSFPENTEAFF. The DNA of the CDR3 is TGTGCCAGCAGCTTTCCAGAGAACACTGAAGCTTTCTTT.

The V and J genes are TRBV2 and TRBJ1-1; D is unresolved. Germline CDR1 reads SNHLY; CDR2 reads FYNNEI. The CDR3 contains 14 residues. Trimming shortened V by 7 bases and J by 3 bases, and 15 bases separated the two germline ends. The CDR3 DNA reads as TGTGCCAGCATCCAGGCCCCCCAATACACTGAAGCTTTCTTT. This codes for CASIQAPQYTEAFF. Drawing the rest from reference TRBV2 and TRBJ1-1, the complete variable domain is EPEVTQTPSHQVTQMGQEVILRCVPISNHLYFYWYRQILGQKVEFLVSFYNNEISEKSEIFDDQFSVERPDGSNFTLKIRSTKLEDSAMYFCASIQAPQYTEAFFGQGTRLTVV.

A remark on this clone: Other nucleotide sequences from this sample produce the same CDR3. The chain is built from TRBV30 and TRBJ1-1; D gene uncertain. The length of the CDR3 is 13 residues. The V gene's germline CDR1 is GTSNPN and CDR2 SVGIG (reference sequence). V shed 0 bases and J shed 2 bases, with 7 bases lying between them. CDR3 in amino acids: CAWSVQANTEAFF. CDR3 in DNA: TGTGCCTGGAGTGTCCAGGCTAACACTGAAGCTTTCTTT.

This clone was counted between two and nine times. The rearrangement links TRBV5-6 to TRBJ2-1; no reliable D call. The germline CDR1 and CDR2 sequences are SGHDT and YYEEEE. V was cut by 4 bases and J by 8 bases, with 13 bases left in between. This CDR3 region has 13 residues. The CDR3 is CASSPNYFDEQFF. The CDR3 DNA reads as TGTGCCAGCAGCCCCAATTACTTCGATGAGCAGTTCTTC. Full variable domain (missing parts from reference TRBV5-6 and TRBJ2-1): DAGVTQSPTHLIKTRGQQVTLRCSPKSGHDTVSWYQQALGQGPQFIFQYYEEEERQRGNFPDRFSGHQFPNYSSELNVNALLLGDSALYLCASSPNYFDEQFFGPGTRLTVL.

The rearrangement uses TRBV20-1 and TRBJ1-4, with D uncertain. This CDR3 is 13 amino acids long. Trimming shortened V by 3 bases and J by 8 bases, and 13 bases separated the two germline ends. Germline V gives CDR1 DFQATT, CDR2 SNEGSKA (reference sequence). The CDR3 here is CSASTGDYEKLFF. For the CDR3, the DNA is TGCAGTGCTAGTACCGGAGACTACGAAAAACTGTTTTTT.

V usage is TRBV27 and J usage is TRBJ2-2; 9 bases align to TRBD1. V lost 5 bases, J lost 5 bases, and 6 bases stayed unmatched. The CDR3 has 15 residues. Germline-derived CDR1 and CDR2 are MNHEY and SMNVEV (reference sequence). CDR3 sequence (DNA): TGTGCCAGCAGTGTCGGACAGGGGAGGACCGGGGAGCTGTTTTTT. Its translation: CASSVGQGRTGELFF.

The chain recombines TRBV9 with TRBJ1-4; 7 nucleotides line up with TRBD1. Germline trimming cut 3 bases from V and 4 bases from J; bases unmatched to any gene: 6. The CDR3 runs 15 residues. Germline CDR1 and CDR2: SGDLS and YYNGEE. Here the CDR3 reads CASSAGTAVNEKLFF. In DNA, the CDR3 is TGTGCCAGCAGCGCCGGGACAGCAGTTAATGAAAAACTGTTTTTT. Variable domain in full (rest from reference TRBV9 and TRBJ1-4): DSGVTQTPKHLITATGQRVTLRCSPRSGDLSVYWYQQSLDQGLQFLIQYYNGEERAKGNILERFSAQQFPDLHSELNLSSLELGDSALYFCASSAGTAVNEKLFFGSGTQLSVL.

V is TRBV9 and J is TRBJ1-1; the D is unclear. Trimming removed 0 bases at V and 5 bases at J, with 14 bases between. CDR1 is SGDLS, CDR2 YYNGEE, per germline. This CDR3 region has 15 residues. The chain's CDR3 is CASSVGVKGGTEAFF. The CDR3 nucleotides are TGTGCCAGCAGCGTAGGGGTCAAAGGAGGGACTGAAGCTTTCTTT. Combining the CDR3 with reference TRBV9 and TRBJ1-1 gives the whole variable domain DSGVTQTPKHLITATGQRVTLRCSPRSGDLSVYWYQQSLDQGLQFLIQYYNGEERAKGNILERFSAQQFPDLHSELNLSSLELGDSALYFCASSVGVKGGTEAFFGQGTRLTVV.

CDR3 in DNA: TGTGCCAGCTCACCTTCCCAAACAGGGGGTTCCTATGGCTACACCTTC. Translating gives CASSPSQTGGSYGYTF. This chain joins TRBV18 and TRBJ1-2; 8 bases align to TRBD1. The germline gives CDR1 KGHSH, CDR2 LQKENI. Trimming took 3 bases from V and 4 from J; bases not matched to a gene: 10. The CDR3 is 16 amino acids.

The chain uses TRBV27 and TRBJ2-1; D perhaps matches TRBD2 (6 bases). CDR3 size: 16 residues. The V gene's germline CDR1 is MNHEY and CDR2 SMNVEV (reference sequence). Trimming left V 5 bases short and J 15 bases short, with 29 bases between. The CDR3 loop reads CASSLTLSTRTSTRFF. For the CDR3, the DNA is TGTGCCAGCAGTCTTACTCTTTCGACTAGAACATCCACTAGGTTCTTC.

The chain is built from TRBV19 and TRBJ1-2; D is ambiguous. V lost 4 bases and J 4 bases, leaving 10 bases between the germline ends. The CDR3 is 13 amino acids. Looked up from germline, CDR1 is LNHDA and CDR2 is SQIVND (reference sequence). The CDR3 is CASSRSEAYGYTF. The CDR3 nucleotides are TGTGCCAGTAGTAGAAGCGAGGCCTATGGCTACACCTTC. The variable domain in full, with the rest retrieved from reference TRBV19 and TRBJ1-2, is DGGITQSPKYLFRKEGQNVTLSCEQNLNHDAMYWYRQDPGQGLRLIYYSQIVNDFQKGDIAEGYSVSREKKESFPLTVTSAQKNPTAFYLCASSRSEAYGYTFGSGTRLTVV.

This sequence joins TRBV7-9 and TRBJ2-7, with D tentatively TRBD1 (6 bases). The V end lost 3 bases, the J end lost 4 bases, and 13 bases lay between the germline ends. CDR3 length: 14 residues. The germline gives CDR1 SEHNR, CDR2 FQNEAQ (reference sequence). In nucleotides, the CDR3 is TGTGCCAGCAGCTTGTGGGACACTAAATACGAGCAGTACTTC. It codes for CASSLWDTKYEQYF.

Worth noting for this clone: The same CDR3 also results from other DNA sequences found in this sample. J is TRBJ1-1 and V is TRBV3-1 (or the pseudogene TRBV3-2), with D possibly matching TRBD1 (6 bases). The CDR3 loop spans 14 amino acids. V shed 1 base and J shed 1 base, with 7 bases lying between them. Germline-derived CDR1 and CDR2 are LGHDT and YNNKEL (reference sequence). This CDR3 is CASSQGTANTEAFF. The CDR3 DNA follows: TGTGCCAGCAGCCAAGGGACAGCGAACACTGAAGCTTTCTTT.

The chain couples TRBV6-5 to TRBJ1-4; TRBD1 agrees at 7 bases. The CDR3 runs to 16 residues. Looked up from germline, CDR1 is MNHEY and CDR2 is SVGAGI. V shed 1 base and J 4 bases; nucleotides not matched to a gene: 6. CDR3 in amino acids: CASSYYYDRVNEKLFF. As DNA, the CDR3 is TGTGCCAGCAGTTACTACTATGACAGGGTTAATGAAAAACTGTTTTTT.

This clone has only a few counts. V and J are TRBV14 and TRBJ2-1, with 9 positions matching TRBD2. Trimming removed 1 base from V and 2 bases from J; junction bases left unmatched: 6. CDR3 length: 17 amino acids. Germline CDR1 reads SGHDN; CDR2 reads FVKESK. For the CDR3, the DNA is TGTGCCAGCAGCCAAGGTAGCGGGAGCTCGGCCTACAATGAGCAGTTCTTC. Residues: CASSQGSGSSAYNEQFF.